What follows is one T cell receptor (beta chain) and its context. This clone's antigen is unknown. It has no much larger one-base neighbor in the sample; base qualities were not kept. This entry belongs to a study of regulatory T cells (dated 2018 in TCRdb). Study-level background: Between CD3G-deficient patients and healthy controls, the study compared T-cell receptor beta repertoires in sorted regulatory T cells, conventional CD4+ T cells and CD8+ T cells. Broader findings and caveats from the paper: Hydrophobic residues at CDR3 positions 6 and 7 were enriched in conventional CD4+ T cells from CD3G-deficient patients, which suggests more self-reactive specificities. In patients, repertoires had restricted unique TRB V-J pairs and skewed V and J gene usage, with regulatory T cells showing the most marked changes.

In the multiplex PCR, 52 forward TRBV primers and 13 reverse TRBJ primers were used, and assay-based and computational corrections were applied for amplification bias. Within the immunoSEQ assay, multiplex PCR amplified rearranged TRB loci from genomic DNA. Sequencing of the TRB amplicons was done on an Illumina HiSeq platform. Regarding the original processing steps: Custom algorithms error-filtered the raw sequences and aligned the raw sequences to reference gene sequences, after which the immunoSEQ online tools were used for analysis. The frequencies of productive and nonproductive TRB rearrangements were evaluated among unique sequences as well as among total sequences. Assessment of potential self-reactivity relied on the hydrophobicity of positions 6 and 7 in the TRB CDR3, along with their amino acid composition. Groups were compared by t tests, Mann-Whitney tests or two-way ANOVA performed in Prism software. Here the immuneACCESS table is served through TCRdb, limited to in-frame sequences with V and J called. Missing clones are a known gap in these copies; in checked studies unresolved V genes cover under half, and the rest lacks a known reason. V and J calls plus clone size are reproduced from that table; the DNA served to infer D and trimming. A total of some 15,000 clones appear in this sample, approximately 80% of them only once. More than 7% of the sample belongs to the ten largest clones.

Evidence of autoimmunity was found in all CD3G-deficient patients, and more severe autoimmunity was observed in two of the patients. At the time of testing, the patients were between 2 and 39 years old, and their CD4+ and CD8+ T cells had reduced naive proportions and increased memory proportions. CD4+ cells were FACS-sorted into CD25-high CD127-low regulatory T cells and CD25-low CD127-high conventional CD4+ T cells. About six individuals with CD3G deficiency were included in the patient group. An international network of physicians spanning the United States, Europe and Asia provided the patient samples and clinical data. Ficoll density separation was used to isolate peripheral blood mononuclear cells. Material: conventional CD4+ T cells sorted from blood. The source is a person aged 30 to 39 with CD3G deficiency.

The DNA sequence is given as TGTGCCAGCAGCTCGACAGGGTCCCGACAAGAGACCCAGTACTTC. This yields the protein CASSSTGSRQETQYF. The rearrangement combines TRBV11-2 with TRBJ2-5; the central 7 bases match TRBD1. The germline V and J ends show losses of 4 bases and 2 bases respectively, and no gene match explains 7 bases of the junction. The CDR3, cysteine through phenylalanine, is 15 amino acids long. Only the CDR3 part of the read is kept: 45 bases, read in frame from the first base. Via the germline V gene, CDR1 is SGHAT and CDR2 FQNNGV.